The 13 T cell receptor beta chains reported below all come from one sample, sequenced in a study of blood T cell repertoires in COVID-19. Sequencing was performed with immunoSEQ multiplex PCR; in TCRdb, only in-frame clones are kept and a portion is missing. This sample yields a few hundred thousand clones, of which around 90% are seen a single time; 3% to 3.5% belongs to the top ten. The sequencing input was peripheral blood. All receptors come from a man aged 60 to 69 with acute or convalescent COVID-19.

The gene calls are TRBV27 and TRBJ2-1; 8 positions match TRBD1. CDR3 size: 14 residues. Looked up from germline, CDR1 is MNHEY and CDR2 is SMNVEV (reference sequence). V shed 6 bases, J shed 8 bases, and the junction held 9 bases outside the gene matches. The CDR3 is CASSPDRGIDEQFF. The CDR3 DNA reads as TGTGCCAGCAGCCCAGACAGGGGTATCGATGAGCAGTTCTTC.

The chain joins TRBV19 to TRBJ2-2, with D possibly matching TRBD1 (5 bases). Trimming removed 6 bases at V and 6 bases at J, with 20 bases between. Germline CDR1 and CDR2: LNHDA and SQIVND (reference sequence). This CDR3 is 16 amino acids long. The CDR3 DNA reads TGTGCCAGTAGAGAAGGGGCCCTGAGCTCGGCCGGGGAGCTGTTTTTT. It translates to CASREGALSSAGELFF. The full variable domain, rest sourced from reference TRBV19 and TRBJ2-2, is DGGITQSPKYLFRKEGQNVTLSCEQNLNHDAMYWYRQDPGQGLRLIYYSQIVNDFQKGDIAEGYSVSREKKESFPLTVTSAQKNPTAFYLCASREGALSSAGELFFGEGSRLTVL.

Note on this clone: Other DNA sequences within the sample encode an identical CDR3. The rearrangement uses TRBV5-1 and TRBJ1-1, with TRBD1 matching over 8 bases. CDR1 is SGHRS and CDR2 is YFSETQ in the germline V gene. The CDR3 covers 14 residues. The V gene end was trimmed by 4 bases and the J gene end by 5 bases; junction bases not matched to a gene: 7. CDR3 nucleotides: TGCGCCAGCAGCATCGGACAGGGCGGGACTGAAGCTTTCTTT. Amino acid sequence: CASSIGQGGTEAFF.

The rearrangement links TRBV3-1 (or the pseudogene TRBV3-2) to TRBJ1-5; D is unclear. Germline V gene sequence: CDR1 LGHDT, CDR2 YNNKEL (reference sequence). The CDR3 has 14 residues. V was clipped by 6 bases and J by 5 bases, with 14 bases between them. CDR3 in amino acids: CASSIAGRDQPQHF. CDR3 in DNA: TGTGCCAGCAGTATTGCCGGGAGGGATCAGCCCCAGCATTTT.

This clone came up once. This sequence joins TRBV6-6 and TRBJ1-1; 7 bases line up with TRBD1. V trimming: 2 bases; J trimming: 1 base; junction bases outside the gene matches: 7. Per germline, CDR1 MNHNY and CDR2 SVGAGI (reference sequence). The CDR3 is 16 amino acids. CDR3 in DNA: TGTGCCAGCAGTTACGCTCTGACAGGGTGGAACACTGAAGCTTTCTTT. Protein product: CASSYALTGWNTEAFF.

This clone has more than one count but fewer than ten. The J gene is TRBJ1-1, the V gene TRBV5-4; weak D call: TRBD1 (5 bases). The CDR3 extends over 13 amino acids. The germline V and J ends were trimmed by 4 bases and 5 bases, with 12 bases remaining between them. Germline lookup yields CDR1 SGHNT and CDR2 YYREEE (reference sequence). In DNA, the CDR3 is TGTGCCAGCAGCGGGTCAGGGAAGACTGAAGCTTTCTTT. It yields the protein CASSGSGKTEAFF.

This clone was seen ten or more times. The V and J genes are TRBV6-6 and TRBJ2-7; possibly TRBD1 for D (5 bases). Germline loops: CDR1 MNHNY, CDR2 SVGAGI (reference sequence). The CDR3 spans 12 residues. Trimming pared 5 bases from V and 6 bases from J, leaving 11 bases between. The CDR3 is CASSPDRSEQYF. The CDR3 nucleotides are TGTGCCAGCAGTCCTGACAGATCCGAGCAGTACTTC.

The chain uses TRBV5-1 and TRBJ2-1; TRBD1 is a possible D gene (6 bases). The CDR3 has 15 residues. The ends were cut back, 5 bases at V and 10 bases at J, with 22 bases in the middle. Germline loops: CDR1 SGHRS, CDR2 YFSETQ. The chain's CDR3 is CASRSGTSPSGEQFF. The CDR3, as DNA: TGCGCCAGCAGGTCCGGGACATCTCCCTCGGGGGAGCAGTTCTTC.

The chain carries TRBV5-1 and TRBJ1-1, with 7 bases aligning to TRBD1. V dropped 0 bases and J dropped 0; count of bases not matched to a gene: 2. In germline, CDR1 is SGHRS, CDR2 YFSETQ. The CDR3 is 15 amino acids. CDR3 DNA: TGCGCCAGCAGCTTGGAGGGACAGATGAACACTGAAGCTTTCTTT. Translating it yields CASSLEGQMNTEAFF.

The gene calls are TRBV28 and TRBJ1-5; 7 bases map to TRBD1. CDR3 length: 16 residues. CDR1 MDHEN and CDR2 SYDVKM come from the germline V gene. V dropped 3 bases and J dropped 0; count of bases not matched to a gene: 5. In nucleotides, the CDR3 is TGTGCCAGCAGTTTGGGGACAGCCTTTAGCAATCAGCCCCAGCATTTT. Its translation is CASSLGTAFSNQPQHF.

The chain couples TRBV19 to TRBJ1-1, with D possibly being TRBD1 (6 bases). Germline values: CDR1 LNHDA, CDR2 SQIVND (reference sequence). The CDR3 runs to 13 residues. V was pared by 5 bases and J by 1 base, with 8 bases between. This CDR3 reads CASSWDKNTEAFF. As DNA, the CDR3 is TGTGCCAGTAGTTGGGACAAGAACACTGAAGCTTTCTTT.

This clone appeared once. The chain combines TRBV5-1 with TRBJ1-1; a possible D gene is TRBD1 (6 bases). V shed 4 bases and J shed 3 bases, with 19 bases lying between them. CDR1 is SGHRS, CDR2 YFSETQ, per germline. CDR3 length equals 16 residues. CDR3 nucleotides: TGCGCCAGCAGCGCCCCCCAGGGGCGCTGGGACACTGAAGCTTTCTTT. This translates into CASSAPQGRWDTEAFF.

This chain uses TRBV5-4 with TRBJ2-7; TRBD2 agrees at 11 bases. Germline-derived CDR1 and CDR2 are SGHNT and YYREEE (reference sequence). Trimming took 4 bases from V and 4 from J; bases not matched to a gene: 10. The CDR3 extends over 16 amino acids. As DNA, the CDR3 is TGTGCCAGCAGCCGAGGGGGGACTAGCGGCTTGTACGAGCAGTACTTC. This codes for CASSRGGTSGLYEQYF.